Shown below are 28 T cell receptor beta chains from a single sample sequenced in a study of blood T cell repertoires in COVID-19. TCRdb keeps only in-frame clones here, not all; method: immunoSEQ multiplex PCR. Of around 220,000 clones in the sample, approximately 80% were seen once. The specimen sequenced was PBMCs or T cells enriched from blood (not recorded which). The source is a woman between 35 and 50 years old with acute COVID-19.

Only a few counts were recorded for this clone. The J gene is TRBJ1-1, the V gene TRBV7-9; no reliable D call. V gave up 1 base and J gave up 6 bases, with 6 bases separating them. CDR3 length equals 12 residues. Germline lookup yields CDR1 SEHNR and CDR2 FQNEAQ (reference sequence). CDR3: CASSLDNSEAFF. DNA of the CDR3: TGTGCCAGCAGCTTAGACAATTCTGAAGCTTTCTTT.

The chain uses TRBV5-8 and TRBJ1-2, with 8 bases identical to TRBD1. The CDR3 contains 16 residues. Germline loops: CDR1 SGHTS, CDR2 YDEGEE. V was clipped by 3 bases and J by 4 bases; unmatched bases: 11. The CDR3 is CASSSFGDRRSYGYTF. In nucleotides, the CDR3 is TGTGCCAGCAGCTCATTCGGGGACAGGAGGAGCTATGGCTACACCTTC.

The V and J genes are TRBV5-1 and TRBJ2-7; 16 bases align to TRBD2. V gave up 3 bases and J gave up 5 bases; unmatched junction bases: 17. CDR3 length equals 20 residues. Per germline, CDR1 SGHRS and CDR2 YFSETQ. The CDR3 coding sequence is TGCGCCAGCAGCTACTCGGGACTAGCGGGAGGGCCCGGAGCTAGGAACGAGCAGTACTTC. Translating gives CASSYSGLAGGPGARNEQYF. The variable domain in full, completed from reference TRBV5-1 and TRBJ2-7, reads KAGVTQTPRYLIKTRGQQVTLSCSPISGHRSVSWYQQTPGQGLQFLFEYFSETQRNKGNFPGRFSGRQFSNSRSEMNVSTLELGDSALYLCASSYSGLAGGPGARNEQYFGPGTRLTVT.

V is TRBV5-1 and J is TRBJ2-5, with 10 nucleotides matching TRBD2. The trim removed 2 bases at V and 2 bases at J, leaving 3 bases unmatched. The CDR3 has 15 residues. Germline loops: CDR1 SGHRS, CDR2 YFSETQ. CDR3 in amino acids: CASSLQLAGQETQYF. CDR3 coding DNA: TGCGCCAGCAGCTTACAACTAGCGGGGCAAGAGACCCAGTACTTC.

This clone has just a few counts. The chain has TRBV6-5 and TRBJ2-7; D ambiguous. Germline CDR1 MNHEY, CDR2 SVGAGI. This CDR3 is built from 11 residues. Trimming shortened V by 8 bases and J by 3 bases, and 8 bases separated the two germline ends. The CDR3, as DNA: TGTGCCAGCCGTTTTAACTACGAGCAGTACTTC. It specifies CASRFNYEQYF.

The chain recombines TRBV6-2 or TRBV6-3 with TRBJ1-3; possible D gene TRBD1, 5 bases. Looked up from germline, CDR1 is MNHEY and CDR2 is SVGEGT. The CDR3 extends over 15 amino acids. V was cut by 5 bases and J by 2 bases, with 13 bases left in between. The CDR3 protein is CASSKAGTPGNTIYF. CDR3 in DNA: TGTGCCAGCAGTAAGGCGGGGACCCCTGGAAACACCATATATTTT.

This clone was detected only a few times. The V and J genes are TRBV27 and TRBJ2-1, with 8 positions matching TRBD1. The CDR3 sequence is 16 residues long. Trimming at V came to 5 bases and at J to 6 bases, leaving 12 bases not matched to a gene. Germline loops: CDR1 MNHEY, CDR2 SMNVEV (reference sequence). This CDR3 is CASSPQRTGRPNEQFF. For the CDR3, the DNA is TGTGCCAGCAGTCCGCAGCGGACAGGGCGTCCCAATGAGCAGTTCTTC.

This chain connects TRBV29-1 to TRBJ1-4; 9 nucleotides line up with TRBD1. V gave up 7 bases and J gave up 2 bases; unmatched junction bases: 2. From germline, CDR1 is SQVTM and CDR2 ANQGSEA. This CDR3 is 13 amino acids long. CDR3 nucleotides: TGCAGCGGGGGGACAGGGACTAATGAAAAACTGTTTTTT. This encodes CSGGTGTNEKLFF.

The rearrangement uses TRBV5-4 and TRBJ2-7, with 10 bases matching TRBD2. The germline V gene has CDR1 SGHNT and CDR2 YYREEE (reference sequence). The CDR3 runs 14 residues. J lost 5 bases, V lost 0 bases, and 2 bases had no gene match. The CDR3 reads CASSLALAGNEQYF. The CDR3, as DNA: TGTGCCAGCAGCTTGGCACTAGCGGGAAACGAGCAGTACTTC.

The chain is built from TRBV29-1 and TRBJ1-2; D not certain. Between the trimmed V and J ends, which lost 3 bases and 5 bases, there was a span of 13 bases. Germline V CDR1 and CDR2: SQVTM, ANQGSEA. The CDR3 totals 13 residues. The CDR3 loop is CSVDLGGGYGYTF. The CDR3 DNA sequence: TGCAGCGTTGACTTAGGCGGCGGTTATGGCTACACCTTC.

This chain links TRBV5-1 with TRBJ2-1; tentative D call: TRBD2 (6 bases). The CDR3 has 15 amino acids. V lost 2 bases and J lost 9, with 18 bases in between. Per the germline V gene, CDR1 is SGHRS and CDR2 is YFSETQ. The CDR3 here is CASSFTTGRRGEQFF. The CDR3 DNA reads TGCGCCAGCAGCTTCACCACGGGGCGGAGGGGTGAGCAGTTCTTC.

CDR3 bases: TGCAGCGTTGACCAGGGGCACACTGAAGCTTTCTTT. The encoded protein is CSVDQGHTEAFF. J is TRBJ1-1 and V is TRBV29-1, with D tentatively TRBD1 (6 bases). CDR1 and CDR2 from the germline V gene are SQVTM and ANQGSEA. The germline V and J ends were trimmed by 3 bases and 3 bases, with 8 bases remaining between them. This CDR3 is 12 amino acids long.

This chain connects TRBV7-8 to TRBJ2-1; 7 bases align to TRBD2. V was pared by 4 bases and J by 7 bases, with 7 bases of the junction left unmatched. The CDR3 length is 14 residues. Germline CDR1 SGHVS, CDR2 FQNEAQ. Here the CDR3 reads CASSYPLGGNEQFF. As DNA, the CDR3 is TGTGCCAGCAGCTACCCTCTGGGGGGGAATGAGCAGTTCTTC. The full variable domain, completed using reference TRBV7-8 and TRBJ2-1, is GAGVSQSPRYKVAKRGQDVALRCDPISGHVSLFWYQQALGQGPEFLTYFQNEAQLDKSGLPSDRFFAERPEGSVSTLKIQRTQQEDSAVYLCASSYPLGGNEQFFGPGTRLTVL.

The chain recombines TRBV29-1 with TRBJ1-2, with D perhaps TRBD1 (5 bases). Germline CDR1 reads SQVTM; CDR2 reads ANQGSEA. Between the trimmed V and J ends, which lost 7 bases and 6 bases, there was a span of 9 bases. CDR3 length: 10 amino acids. The chain's CDR3 is CSAQGDGYTF. The CDR3 DNA is TGCAGCGCCCAAGGGGATGGCTACACCTTC. The full variable domain, its missing parts supplied by reference TRBV29-1 and TRBJ1-2, is SAVISQKPSRDICQRGTSLTIQCQVDSQVTMMFWYRQQPGQSLTLIATANQGSEATYESGFVIDKFPISRPNLTFSTLTVSNMSPEDSSIYLCSAQGDGYTFGSGTRLTVV.

The chain links TRBV6-5 to TRBJ1-5, with 7 bases aligning to TRBD1. Germline V gene lookup returns CDR1 MNHEY and CDR2 SVGAGI. Germline trimming cut 7 bases from V and 6 bases from J; bases unmatched to any gene: 12. The CDR3 sequence is 15 residues long. The DNA of the CDR3 is TGTGCCAGCATTCTCTCGCAGGGGGGTGGTCAGCCCCAGCATTTT. This encodes CASILSQGGGQPQHF.

V is TRBV2 and J is TRBJ2-7, with 10 positions matching TRBD1. Per germline, CDR1 SNHLY and CDR2 FYNNEI. This CDR3 comprises 15 residues. Trimming took 3 bases from V and 6 from J; bases not matched to a gene: 8. The CDR3 spells CASSEWGTGDLEQYF. CDR3 sequence (DNA): TGTGCCAGCAGTGAGTGGGGGACAGGGGATCTCGAGCAGTACTTC. Together with reference TRBV2 and TRBJ2-7, the CDR3 gives the full variable domain: EPEVTQTPSHQVTQMGQEVILRCVPISNHLYFYWYRQILGQKVEFLVSFYNNEISEKSEIFDDQFSVERPDGSNFTLKIRSTKLEDSAMYFCASSEWGTGDLEQYFGPGTRLTVT.

The CDR3, as DNA: TGTGCCAGCAGCACGATAGGGACAGATAATTCACCCCTCCACTTT. Translating gives CASSTIGTDNSPLHF. This chain joins TRBV21-1 and TRBJ1-6; the D call of TRBD1 is as the table states it, not checked on the DNA. TRBV21-1 is marked as a pseudogene. The CDR3 is 15 residues long.

The rearrangement joins TRBV24-1 to TRBJ1-5; tentatively, D is TRBD1 (5 bases). There are 15 residues in the CDR3. Looked up from germline, CDR1 is KGHDR and CDR2 is SFDVKD. With 3 bases removed from V and 5 bases from J, the gap between germline ends came to 13 bases. The CDR3 loop is CATSDTTKGDQPQHF. The CDR3 DNA is TGTGCCACCAGTGATACGACCAAAGGGGATCAGCCCCAGCATTTT.

The V gene is TRBV5-1, the J gene TRBJ2-6, with D unresolved. Germline V gene lookup returns CDR1 SGHRS and CDR2 YFSETQ. V was clipped by 4 bases and J by 2 bases, with 4 bases between them. There are 13 residues in the CDR3. CDR3: CASSLPGANVLTF. The CDR3 coding sequence is TGCGCCAGCAGCCTCCCTGGGGCCAACGTCCTGACTTTC.

The chain employs TRBV6-2 or TRBV6-3 and TRBJ2-2; D remains ambiguous. Germline CDR1 and CDR2: MNHEY and SVGEGT. This CDR3 has 17 amino acids. V was cut by 1 base and J by 1 base, with 13 bases left in between. CDR3 loop: CASSYFLGLENTGELFF. Here the CDR3 DNA reads TGTGCCAGCAGTTACTTCTTGGGTCTAGAGAACACCGGGGAGCTGTTTTTT.

The chain has TRBV30 and TRBJ2-7; D remains unclear. The germline V and J ends were trimmed by 5 bases and 3 bases, with 11 bases remaining between them. CDR1 is GTSNPN and CDR2 is SVGIG in the germline V gene (reference sequence). The CDR3 loop spans 12 amino acids. This chain's CDR3 is CAWSLFGYEQYF. The CDR3, as DNA: TGTGCCTGGTCCCTCTTCGGCTACGAGCAGTACTTC.

This clone came up a few times. V is TRBV11-2 and J is TRBJ2-2, with 9 bases aligning to TRBD1. With 5 bases clipped from V and 4 bases from J, the junction kept 5 bases outside the gene matches. CDR3 length equals 15 residues. The germline V gene encodes CDR1 SGHAT and CDR2 FQNNGV. CDR3 sequence reads: CASSIQGAGTGELFF. For the CDR3, the DNA is TGTGCCAGCAGCATACAGGGGGCCGGCACCGGGGAGCTGTTTTTT.

The chain combines TRBV28 with TRBJ2-7, with 14 bases that match TRBD2. The CDR3 is 16 amino acids. The ends lost 0 bases at V and 6 bases at J; junction bases unmatched: 4. Per germline, CDR1 MDHEN and CDR2 SYDVKM. The CDR3 DNA is TGTGCCAGCAGTTTATGGACTAGCGGGAGGGTTAGCGAGCAGTACTTC. Protein product: CASSLWTSGRVSEQYF.

This clone turned up a few times. The chain employs TRBV7-2 and TRBJ1-5; 7 nucleotides align to TRBD1. The J segment lost 0 bases and the V segment lost 2 bases, leaving 13 bases of the junction unmatched. The germline V gene has CDR1 SGHTA and CDR2 FQGNSA. This CDR3 spans 19 amino acids. CDR3 nucleotide sequence: TGTGCCAGCAGCTTATATGTGACAGGGAGTGGTTATAGCAATCAGCCCCAGCATTTT. Amino acids: CASSLYVTGSGYSNQPQHF.

The rearrangement joins TRBV7-2 to TRBJ1-5; a possible D gene is TRBD1 (5 bases). Germline V gives CDR1 SGHTA, CDR2 FQGNSA. The CDR3 has 15 amino acids. Deletions cut 3 bases from V and 5 bases from J, with 14 bases between. CDR3 sequence: CASSFPPGLDQPQHF. The CDR3 coding sequence is TGTGCCAGCAGCTTCCCTCCGGGACTCGATCAGCCCCAGCATTTT.

The chain employs TRBV6-2 or TRBV6-3 and TRBJ2-3; D is unclear. Germline loops: CDR1 MNHEY, CDR2 SVGEGT. This CDR3 comprises 15 residues. V was clipped by 5 bases and J by 2 bases, with 14 bases between them. CDR3 region: CASSDLNSHTDTQYF. Here the CDR3 DNA reads TGTGCCAGCAGTGACCTGAACAGCCACACAGATACGCAGTATTTT.

This clone has just a few counts. This sequence joins TRBV30 and TRBJ1-6, with D perhaps TRBD1 (5 bases). This CDR3 spans 13 amino acids. CDR1 is GTSNPN and CDR2 is SVGIG in the germline V gene (reference sequence). With 8 bases removed from V and 8 bases from J, the gap between germline ends came to 16 bases. The CDR3 sequence: CARSTARDSPLHF. CDR3 sequence (DNA): TGTGCCCGATCGACAGCCCGAGATTCACCCCTCCACTTT.

V gene TRBV7-9 combines with J gene TRBJ1-5, with D unclear. There are 15 residues in the CDR3. Germline values: CDR1 SEHNR, CDR2 FQNEAQ (reference sequence). V lost 6 bases, J lost 0 bases, and 12 bases lay in between. The CDR3 DNA reads as TGTGCCAGCAGTATAGCCGGGAGTAGCAATCAGCCCCAGCATTTT. Translation gives CASSIAGSSNQPQHF.